This T cell receptor beta chain originates from a study of molecular identifiers for immune sequencing clone quantification. Looking at the study overall: Replicate RNA from approximately 20,000 or 98,000 naive CD8 T cells formed five aliquots; four were sequenced.

In its sample, this clonotype was seen a few times. One entry per CDR3 protein, called by TCRdb with MiXCR from the PCR reads. The table lists around 320,000 distinct CDR3 sequences, roughly 24% of them singletons, with 0.65% to 0.75% in the top ten. CDR3 size: 16 residues. Germline V lookup: CDR1 MDHEN, CDR2 SYDVKM. V lost 5 bases to trimming and J lost 2 bases; unmatched junction nucleotides: 11. Naive CD8 T cells were picked out by sorting for CD8+CD4-CCR7+CD45RA+. The chain joins TRBV28 to TRBJ2-5; 7 bases map to TRBD2. Sequencing was performed on naive CD8+ T cells from blood, with Jurkat cell RNA spiked in. This sample's subset: FACS-sorted CD8+CD4-CCR7+CD45RA+ naive T cells. The receptor was isolated from a human donor in good health. Some libraries in this study had Jurkat cell RNA spiked in. The CDR3 here is CASSLDPPSGQETQYF. The CDR3 nucleotides are TGTGCCAGCAGTCTAGATCCCCCTAGCGGACAAGAGACCCAGTACTTC.